Listed here is a single T cell receptor (beta chain). Looked up from germline, CDR1 is GTSNPN and CDR2 is SVGIG (reference sequence). CDR3 length equals 15 residues. V lost 2 bases to trimming and J lost 0 bases, with 14 bases between them. These data originate in a study of blood T cell repertoires in COVID-19. Study summary: Italy, Spain and the United States were the sources of the convalescent and acute COVID-19 samples. PBMCs, B-cell-depleted T cells, or T cells provided the cDNA or gDNA that made up the material.

Per the authors' pipeline: Reference gene primer amplification gave nucleated cell count estimates. The assay was immunoSEQ multiplex PCR, and TCRdb's table has in-frame clones only and misses some. The V and J calls and clone size are taken from that table; D and trimming were inferred from the DNA. This table has approximately 93,000 clones, roughly 79% appearing once. J is TRBJ2-7 and V is TRBV30; D is perhaps TRBD1 (5 bases). The source is a woman of 80 years or more with acute or convalescent COVID-19. The material sequenced was peripheral blood. The CDR3 sequence: CAWSSTVGHSYEQYF. CDR3 bases: TGTGCCTGGAGTTCGACAGTCGGCCACTCCTACGAGCAGTACTTC.